The clone carrying this T cell receptor (beta chain) was found many times. The antigen is not known. The CDR3 has 15 residues. Trimming shortened V by 3 bases and J by 0 bases, and 8 bases separated the two germline ends. Germline CDR1 is KGHSH and CDR2 is LQKENI. This sample was taken from a study of T cell responses to AZD1222 COVID-19 vaccine. Study conclusions and caveats: In a largely white British group with more females than males, clonal diversity was possibly underestimated. The study reported that nearly half of spike-specific TCRs target unmutated variant regions. Spike-specific TCR repertoires showed rising breadth and depth after two AZD1222 doses. Among vaccine-associated CD4 TCRs, coverage spanned spike, with dominance at 160-218 and 743-854.

Sequencing was performed with immunoSEQ multiplex PCR; in TCRdb, only in-frame clones are kept and a portion is missing. The profile shows about 100,000 clones, about 90% of them singletons. V and J are TRBV18 and TRBJ2-2; D gene uncertain. The TCR originated in an adult who received the AZD1222 COVID-19 vaccine. Material: peripheral blood, obtained 28 days after the second AZD1222 dose. The CDR3 spells CASSPLLTNTGELFF. The DNA for the CDR3 is TGTGCCAGCTCACCCCTCCTTACGAACACCGGGGAGCTGTTTTTT.